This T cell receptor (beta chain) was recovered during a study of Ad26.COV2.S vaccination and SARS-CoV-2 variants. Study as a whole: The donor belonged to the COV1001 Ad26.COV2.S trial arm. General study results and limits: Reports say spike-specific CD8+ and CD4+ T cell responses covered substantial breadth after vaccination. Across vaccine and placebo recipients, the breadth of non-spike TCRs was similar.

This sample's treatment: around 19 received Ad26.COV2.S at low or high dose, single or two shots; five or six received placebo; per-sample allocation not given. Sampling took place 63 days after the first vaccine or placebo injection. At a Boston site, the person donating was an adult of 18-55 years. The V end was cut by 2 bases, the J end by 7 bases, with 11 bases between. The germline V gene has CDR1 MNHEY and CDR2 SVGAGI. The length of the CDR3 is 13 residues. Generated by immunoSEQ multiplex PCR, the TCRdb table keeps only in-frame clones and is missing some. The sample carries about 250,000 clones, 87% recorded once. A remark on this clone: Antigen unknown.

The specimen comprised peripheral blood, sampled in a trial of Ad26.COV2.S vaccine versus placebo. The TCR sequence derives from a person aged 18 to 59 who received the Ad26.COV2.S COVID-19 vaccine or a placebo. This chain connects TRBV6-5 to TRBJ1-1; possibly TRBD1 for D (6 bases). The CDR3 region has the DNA TGTGCCAGCAGTTACCAACAGGGTGGTGAAGCTTTCTTT. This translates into CASSYQQGGEAFF.